This T cell receptor (beta chain) comes out of a study of blood T cell repertoires in COVID-19 (dated by TCRdb to 2018 to 2021). Concerning the study at large: The collaborator samples originated in the United States, Italy and Spain and spanned the acute and convalescent phases of COVID-19. The prospective study material was composed of cDNA or gDNA derived from T cells, B-cell-depleted T cells, or PBMCs. Subjects who had been exposed to COVID-19, were actively infected with it, or had recovered from it provided the deeply sampled blood TCRbeta repertoires that made up the dataset. A freely available public database, intended as a resource for researchers studying the immune response to SARS-CoV-2, is where the repertoires were released. The samples were drawn from the first 160 participants of the ongoing ImmuneRACE study and from 1,200 or so subjects provided by 6 global collaborators. Sample metadata almost always included a de-identified subject ID, COVID-19 status, age in years and sex. Where HLA class I and class II types were available, the types were taken from metadata supplied by the sample provider, not from assay-based typing.

Study-level results and caveats: The quantity of clinical and demographic metadata differed by source and by participant and was supplied without curation.

A word on this clone: Its antigen is still unknown. The sample holds no much larger clone one base away, and base qualities are not on file.

TCRbeta CDR3 regions were amplified from genomic DNA by means of the immunoSEQ Assay, a bias-controlled multiplex PCR. The study's own analysis went as follows. Nucleated cell counts per sample were estimated from amplification of reference gene primers within the assay. Sequence reads were collapsed and filtered to measure the absolute abundance of every unique TCRbeta CDR3 rearrangement. For each sample, productive Simpson clonality was calculated by taking the square root of Simpson's diversity index across productive rearrangements. TCRdb holds this immuneACCESS table with in-frame rearrangements only. Some clones are missing; in checked studies, unresolved V genes explain under half, and the rest has no known cause. That table supplies the V and J calls and clone size; D and trimming were determined from the DNA. In all, the sample holds tens of thousands of clones, and roughly 85% of those were seen once. The top ten constitute roughly 9.9% of the sample.

The germline V gene (reference sequence) provides CDR1 LNHDA and CDR2 SQIVND. V and J lose 4 bases and 1 base, and a span of 7 bases separates them. From the cysteine up to the phenylalanine, the CDR3 has a length of 13 residues. Only CDR3 DNA remains: 39 bases, in frame from the first base. Collaborating institutions collected whole blood in K2EDTA tubes following their own protocols. For TCRbeta analysis, collaborators shipped samples in one of three forms: frozen whole blood, isolated PBMCs, or DNA extracted from either of those sample types. The sequencing sample was made of peripheral blood. The rearrangement combines TRBV19 with TRBJ1-1; a confident D gene designation cannot be given. The TCR sequence derives from a human donor in a cohort sampled during active COVID-19. The CDR3 region: CASSTRRNTEAFF. The sequenced DNA is TGTGCCAGTAGTACTAGGAGGAACACTGAAGCTTTCTTT.